This T cell receptor beta chain was captured in a study of T cells expressing NK-cell markers. The CDR3 is made up of 17 amino acids. Each CDR3 protein gets one entry in TCRdb, which reprocessed the 5' RACE reads and gives no DNA. The sample data list under 500,000 distinct CDR3 sequences. This TCR was recovered from a woman between 18 and 75 years old in good health. The source material was blood T cells: a sorted CD56 or NKG2C T cell subset, CD4+ or CD8+ T cells, or bulk PBMC T cells (not recorded which). The rearrangement uses TRBV12-3 or TRBV12-4 and TRBJ2-2; absent DNA, TCRdb's TRBD1 call cannot be checked. The CDR3 sequence: CASSLGGGTANTGELFF.